This TCR beta chain was identified during a study of blood T cell repertoires in COVID-19. Study overall: In each case, the material was cDNA or gDNA derived from T cells, B-cell-depleted T cells, or PBMCs.

Deletions cut 1 base from V and 5 bases from J, with 9 bases between. CDR3 length: 14 residues. CDR1 and CDR2 from the germline V gene are MGHRA and YSYEKL. Produced via immunoSEQ multiplex PCR; TCRdb's table is partial and in-frame only. The repertoire holds about 160,000 clones, with 87% as singletons. Study members were between about 18 and 95 years old and lived in 20 to 25 US regions. Clinical histories supplied by participants themselves formed the basis of cohort assignment. It was within 2 weeks before study entry that exposed participants met a COVID-19 case. The clonotype was recovered from a woman in her thirties or forties who had been exposed to COVID-19. Material: PBMCs or T cells enriched from blood (not recorded which). The rearrangement links TRBV4-1 to TRBJ1-5; no firm D call. CDR3: CASSQGTSDQPQHF. CDR3 sequence (DNA): TGCGCCAGCAGCCAAGGGACTTCAGATCAGCCCCAGCATTTT.